This T cell receptor beta chain was retrieved from a study of blood T cell repertoires in COVID-19. About the study: There were acute and convalescent COVID-19 samples, and they came from the United States, Italy and Spain. T cells, B-cell-depleted T cells, or PBMCs supplied cDNA or gDNA.

A remark on this clone: At one end, the junction sequence differs from germline, possibly due to a read error.

The CDR3 has 13 amino acids. Germline V gene data show CDR1 as GTSNPN and CDR2 as SVGIG (reference sequence). Authors' data handling: Quantification of nucleated cells was approximated via reference gene primer amplification. Sequencing used immunoSEQ multiplex PCR; TCRdb keeps in-frame clones, though not all of them. V and J calls plus clone size are reproduced from that table; the DNA served to infer D and trimming. The data show 250,000 to 300,000 clones, just over 85% seen once. This clonotype originated in a woman aged 25 to 39 with active or convalescent COVID-19. What was sequenced was peripheral blood. The chain has TRBV30 and TRBJ1-6; D is unresolved. The CDR3 nucleotides read TGTGCCTGGAGTGTACCCCCCCTCAGAAACTCTAGCTTT. Translated, it gives CAWSVPPLRNSSF.